These T cell receptor beta chains were read from a single sample in a study of T cell responses to AZD1222 COVID-19 vaccine. Produced via immunoSEQ multiplex PCR; TCRdb's table is partial and in-frame only. The data show 200,000 to 300,000 clones, with about 92% seen just once and roughly 0.5% held by the top ten. The material was peripheral blood, obtained on day 0 of AZD1222 vaccination. These TCRs come from an adult in good health. The CDR3 runs from the conserved cysteine through the conserved F or W. The order of the fields is D gene, clone size, V gene, J gene, CDR3 protein, CDR3 DNA. D genes are given only for firm matches. Clone size appears in some rows only: once, few, many, or a class for an expanded clone.

TRBD2	NA	TRBV12-3/TRBV12-4	TRBJ2-1	CASRSGGNEQFF	TGTGCCAGCAGGAGCGGGGGAAATGAGCAGTTCTTC
NA	NA	TRBV18	TRBJ1-1	CASSTTRSDTEAFF	TGTGCCAGCTCAACCACACGGTCGGACACTGAAGCTTTCTTT
TRBD1	NA	TRBV10-2	TRBJ2-1	CASSMGQGVNEQFF	TGCGCCAGCAGTATGGGACAGGGGGTGAATGAGCAGTTCTTC
NA	NA	TRBV2	TRBJ1-1	CASTKGLEAFF	TGTGCCAGCACCAAGGGGCTGGAAGCTTTCTTT
NA	NA	TRBV15	TRBJ1-1	CATSRVQGRTEAFF	TGTGCCACCAGCAGAGTCCAGGGACGAACTGAAGCTTTCTTT
TRBD1	NA	TRBV11-2	TRBJ2-3	CASSFGQGTDTQYF	TGTGCCAGCAGCTTTGGACAGGGAACAGATACGCAGTATTTT
NA	NA	TRBV9	TRBJ1-3	CASSGGRAGNTIYF	TGTGCCAGCAGCGGGGGTCGGGCTGGAAACACCATATATTTT
TRBD1	NA	TRBV18	TRBJ2-1	CASSPGQDQQFF	TGTGCCAGCTCACCGGGACAGGATCAGCAGTTCTTC
NA	NA	TRBV15	TRBJ1-5	CATSSGLGGQPQHF	TGTGCCACCAGCTCTGGCCTGGGCGGTCAGCCCCAGCATTTT
NA	NA	TRBV2	TRBJ1-4	CASNTGINEKLFF	TGTGCCAGTAATACAGGGATAAATGAAAAACTGTTTTTT
NA	NA	TRBV7-2	TRBJ2-5	CASSLGGLGLETQYF	TGTGCCAGCAGCTTAGGGGGACTTGGACTGGAGACCCAGTACTTC
TRBD2	NA	TRBV5-1	TRBJ2-7	CASSTRTSSDEQYF	TGCGCCAGCAGCACCCGGACTAGTAGCGACGAGCAGTACTTC
TRBD1	once	TRBV6-6	TRBJ2-7	CASSPTGQGDYEQYF	TGTGCCAGCAGTCCCACCGGACAGGGCGACTACGAGCAGTACTTC
TRBD2	NA	TRBV4-3	TRBJ2-1	CASSQELAGAVINEQFF	TGCGCCAGCAGCCAAGAATTGGCGGGAGCGGTGATCAATGAGCAGTTCTTC
NA	once	TRBV4-1	TRBJ2-7	CASSYRDGPYEQYF	TGCGCCAGCAGCTACCGGGACGGGCCCTACGAGCAGTACTTC
TRBD2	NA	TRBV4-1	TRBJ2-3	CASSQAGSGGSLADTQYF	TGCGCCAGCAGCCAAGCGGGTTCGGGCGGGAGTCTCGCAGATACGCAGTATTTT
NA	NA	TRBV2	TRBJ1-2	CASSEGVLSYGYTF	TGTGCCAGCAGTGAAGGGGTCCTCTCCTATGGCTACACCTTC